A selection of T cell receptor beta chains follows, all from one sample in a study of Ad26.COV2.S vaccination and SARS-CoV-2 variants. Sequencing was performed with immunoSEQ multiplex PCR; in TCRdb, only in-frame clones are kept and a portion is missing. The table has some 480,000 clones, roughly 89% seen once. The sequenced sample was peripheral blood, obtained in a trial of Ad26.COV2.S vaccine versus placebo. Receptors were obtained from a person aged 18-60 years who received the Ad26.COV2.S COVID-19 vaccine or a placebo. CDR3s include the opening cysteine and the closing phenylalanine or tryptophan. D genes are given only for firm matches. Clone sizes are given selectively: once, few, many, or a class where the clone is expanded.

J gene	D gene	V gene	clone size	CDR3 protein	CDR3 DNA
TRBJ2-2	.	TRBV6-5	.	CASRDRELFF	TGTGCCAGCAGGGACCGGGAGCTGTTTTTT
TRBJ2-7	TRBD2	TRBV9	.	CASSAQGSGRSYEQYF	TGTGCCAGCAGCGCTCAGGGGAGCGGGAGATCCTACGAGCAGTACTTC
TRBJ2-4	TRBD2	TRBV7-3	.	CASSLIALGGRAKNIQYF	TGTGCCAGCAGCTTAATAGCCCTCGGCGGGAGGGCCAAAAACATTCAGTACTTC
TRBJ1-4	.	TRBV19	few	CATREGEKLFF	TGTGCCACCAGGGAGGGTGAAAAACTGTTTTTT
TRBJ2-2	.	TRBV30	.	CAWTVLDATGELFF	TGTGCCTGGACCGTTCTAGACGCCACCGGGGAGCTGTTTTTT
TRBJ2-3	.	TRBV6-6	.	CASSYGPVAFSDTQYF	TGTGCCAGCAGTTACGGCCCCGTGGCTTTTTCGGATACGCAGTATTTT
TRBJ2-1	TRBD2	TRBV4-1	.	CASSQLTSGLEQFF	TGCGCCAGCAGCCAACTCACTAGCGGGCTAGAGCAGTTCTTC
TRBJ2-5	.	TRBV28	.	CASRETPSQETQYF	TGTGCCAGCAGAGAGACACCGAGCCAAGAGACCCAGTACTTC
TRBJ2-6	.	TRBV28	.	CASSISQSLPGANVLTF	TGTGCCAGCAGTATTAGCCAATCTCTCCCTGGGGCCAACGTCCTGACTTTC
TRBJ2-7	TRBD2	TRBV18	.	CASSPLLLTSGSAEQYF	TGTGCCAGCTCACCTCTACTGCTGACTAGCGGGAGTGCCGAGCAGTACTTC
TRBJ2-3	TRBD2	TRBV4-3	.	CASSQEPLAGITDTQYF	TGCGCCAGCAGCCAAGAGCCGCTAGCGGGGATCACAGATACGCAGTATTTT
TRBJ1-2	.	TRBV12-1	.	CARYRRASYGYTF	TGTGCCAGGTACCGACGGGCCTCCTATGGCTACACCTTC
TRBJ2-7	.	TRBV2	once	CASSEASADRDEQYF	TGTGCCAGCAGTGAAGCCTCGGCAGACCGTGACGAGCAGTACTTC
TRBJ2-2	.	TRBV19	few	CASTNPNTGELFF	TGTGCCAGTACCAATCCGAACACCGGGGAGCTGTTTTTT
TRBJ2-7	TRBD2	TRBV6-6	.	CASSPRTSESSYEQYF	TGTGCCAGCAGTCCCAGGACTAGCGAAAGCTCCTACGAGCAGTACTTC
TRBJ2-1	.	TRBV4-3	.	CASSQDPWRSEQFF	TGCGCCAGCAGCCAAGATCCATGGAGGTCTGAGCAGTTCTTC
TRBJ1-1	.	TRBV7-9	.	CASSLEGAGAFF	TGTGCCAGCAGCTTAGAGGGTGCGGGAGCTTTCTTT
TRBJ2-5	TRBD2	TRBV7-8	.	CASSTTRTSQYF	TGTGCCAGCAGCACCACCCGGACTAGCCAGTACTTC
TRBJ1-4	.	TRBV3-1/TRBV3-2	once	CASSPLGGVLDEKLFF	TGTGCCAGCAGCCCGCTCGGGGGAGTTTTGGATGAAAAACTGTTTTTT
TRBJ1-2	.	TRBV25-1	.	CASSDSNYGYTF	TGTGCCAGCAGTGACAGTAACTATGGCTACACCTTC
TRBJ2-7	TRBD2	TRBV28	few	CASSWGGSRYEQYF	TGTGCCAGCAGTTGGGGGGGGAGCAGGTACGAGCAGTACTTC
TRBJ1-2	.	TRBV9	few	CASSEIGATSYTF	TGTGCCAGCAGCGAAATCGGGGCGACAAGCTACACCTTC
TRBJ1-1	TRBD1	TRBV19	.	CASSMTGDHMNTEAFF	TGTGCCAGTAGTATGACAGGGGACCACATGAACACTGAAGCTTTCTTT